A selection of T cell receptor beta chains follows, all from one sample in a study of T cell responses to AZD1222 COVID-19 vaccine. Data came from immunoSEQ multiplex PCR; TCRdb stores just in-frame clones and leaves some out. In the table there are more than 150,000 clones, 92% of which are singletons. The material sequenced was peripheral blood, taken 28 days after the second AZD1222 dose. The source is an adult who received the AZD1222 COVID-19 vaccine. Both conserved end residues are part of each CDR3.

V gene	J gene	CDR3 protein
TRBV5-1	TRBJ1-3	CASSPGEAHSSGNTIYF
TRBV5-6	TRBJ2-3	CASSGYTDTQYF
TRBV7-2	TRBJ1-2	CASSQSDSGDYGYTF
TRBV6-1	TRBJ1-4	CASSKGDVTGAEKLFF
TRBV18	TRBJ1-6	CASSPAESGQGNSPLHF
TRBV5-4	TRBJ1-1	CASSFRGGRRPEAFF
TRBV18	TRBJ2-1	CASSPVDYYNEQFF
TRBV28	TRBJ1-5	CAAARGGANSNQPQHF
TRBV5-6	TRBJ1-2	CASSSTSPGQHYGYTF
TRBV10-3	TRBJ1-1	CAIRGTIGTEAFF
TRBV2	TRBJ1-5	CASSRQGHNQPQHF
TRBV27	TRBJ1-1	CASSLSMNTEAFF
TRBV28	TRBJ2-2	CASSNTNTGELFF
TRBV2	TRBJ2-1	CASERESSYNEQFF
TRBV7-2	TRBJ2-7	CASSLDSGASYEQYF
TRBV5-4	TRBJ2-1	CASSLIVLAGGNEQFF
TRBV19	TRBJ1-2	CATAGQGMKGYTF
TRBV4-1	TRBJ1-2	CASSQKGTRGPYGYTF
TRBV2	TRBJ2-5	CASMRGTGGAGETQYF
TRBV2	TRBJ1-2	CASLRDSSYGYTF
TRBV28	TRBJ1-1	CASSLPRTRLNTEAFF
TRBV6-1	TRBJ2-7	CASSEFQSYEQYF
TRBV29-1	TRBJ2-1	CSVESFGSSGGSYNEQFF